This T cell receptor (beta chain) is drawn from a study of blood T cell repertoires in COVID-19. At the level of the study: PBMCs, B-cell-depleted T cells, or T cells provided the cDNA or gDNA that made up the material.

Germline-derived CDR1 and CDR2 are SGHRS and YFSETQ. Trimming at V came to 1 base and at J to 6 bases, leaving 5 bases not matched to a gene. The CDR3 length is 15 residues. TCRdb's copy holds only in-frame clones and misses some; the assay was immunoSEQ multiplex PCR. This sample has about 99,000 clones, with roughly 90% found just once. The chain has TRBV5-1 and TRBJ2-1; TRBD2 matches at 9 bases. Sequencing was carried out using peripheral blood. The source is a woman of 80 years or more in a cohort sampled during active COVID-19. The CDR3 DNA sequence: TGCGCCAGCAGCTTGAGTCTAGCGGGGAGCAATGAGCAGTTCTTC. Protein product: CASSLSLAGSNEQFF.